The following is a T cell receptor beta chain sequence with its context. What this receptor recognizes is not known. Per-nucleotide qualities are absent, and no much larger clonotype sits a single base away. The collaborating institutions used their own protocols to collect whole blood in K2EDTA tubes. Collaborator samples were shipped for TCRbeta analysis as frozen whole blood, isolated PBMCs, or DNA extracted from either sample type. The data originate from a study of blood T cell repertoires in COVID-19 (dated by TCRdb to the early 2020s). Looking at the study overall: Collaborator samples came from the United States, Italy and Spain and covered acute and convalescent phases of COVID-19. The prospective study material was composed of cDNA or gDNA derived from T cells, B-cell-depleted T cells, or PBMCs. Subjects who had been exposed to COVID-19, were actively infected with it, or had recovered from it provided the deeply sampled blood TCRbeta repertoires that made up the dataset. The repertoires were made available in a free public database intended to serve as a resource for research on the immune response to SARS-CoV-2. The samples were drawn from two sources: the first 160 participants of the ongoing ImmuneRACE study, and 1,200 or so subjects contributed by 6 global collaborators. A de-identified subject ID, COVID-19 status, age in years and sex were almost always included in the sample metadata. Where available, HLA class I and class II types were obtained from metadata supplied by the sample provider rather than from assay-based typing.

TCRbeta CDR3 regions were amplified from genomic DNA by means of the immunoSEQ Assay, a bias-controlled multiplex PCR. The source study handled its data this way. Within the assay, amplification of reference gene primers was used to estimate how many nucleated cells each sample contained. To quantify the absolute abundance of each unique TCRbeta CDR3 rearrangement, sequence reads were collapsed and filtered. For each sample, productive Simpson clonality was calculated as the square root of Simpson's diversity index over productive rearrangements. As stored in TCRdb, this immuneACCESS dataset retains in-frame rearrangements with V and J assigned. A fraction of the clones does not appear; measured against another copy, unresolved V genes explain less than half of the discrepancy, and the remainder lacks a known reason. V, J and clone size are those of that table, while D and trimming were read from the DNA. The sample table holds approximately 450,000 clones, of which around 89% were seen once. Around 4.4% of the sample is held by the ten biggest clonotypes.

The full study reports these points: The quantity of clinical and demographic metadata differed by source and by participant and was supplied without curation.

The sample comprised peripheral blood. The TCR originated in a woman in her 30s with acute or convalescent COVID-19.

Here is the DNA: TGTGCCAGCAGCTTCCCGGGACAGGGGAGATCACCCCTCCACTTT. Its amino acids are CASSFPGQGRSPLHF. The chain is assembled from TRBV11-2 and TRBJ1-6, with 10 central nucleotides matching TRBD1. From cysteine to phenylalanine, the CDR3 is 15 amino acids long. Here the CDR3 DNA is all that survives: 45 bases in frame from base 1. Germline trimming amounts to 3 bases on V and 10 bases on J, with 6 as the count of junction bases outside the gene matches. CDR1 SGHAT and CDR2 FQNNGV were looked up in the germline V gene.